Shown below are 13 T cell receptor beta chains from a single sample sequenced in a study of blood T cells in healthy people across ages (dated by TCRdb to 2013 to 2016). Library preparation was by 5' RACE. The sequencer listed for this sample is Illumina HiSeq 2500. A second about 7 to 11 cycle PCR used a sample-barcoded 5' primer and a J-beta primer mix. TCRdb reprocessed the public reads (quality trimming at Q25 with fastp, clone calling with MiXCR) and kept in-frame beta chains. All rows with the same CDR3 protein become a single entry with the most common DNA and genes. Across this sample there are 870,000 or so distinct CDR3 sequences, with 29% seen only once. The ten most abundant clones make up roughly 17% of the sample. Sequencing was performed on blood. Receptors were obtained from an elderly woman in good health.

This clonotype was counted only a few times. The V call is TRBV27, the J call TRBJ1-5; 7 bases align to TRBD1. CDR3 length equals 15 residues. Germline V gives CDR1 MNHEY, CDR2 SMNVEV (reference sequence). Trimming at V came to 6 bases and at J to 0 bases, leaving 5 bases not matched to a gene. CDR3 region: CASSPRDSSNQPQHF. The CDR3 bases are TGTGCCAGCAGCCCGAGGGACAGTAGCAATCAGCCCCAGCATTTT.

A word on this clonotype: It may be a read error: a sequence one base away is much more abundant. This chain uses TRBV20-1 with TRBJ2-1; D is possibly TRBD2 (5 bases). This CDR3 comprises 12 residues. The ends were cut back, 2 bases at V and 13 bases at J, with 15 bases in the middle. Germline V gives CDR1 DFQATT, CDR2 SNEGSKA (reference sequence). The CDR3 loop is CSARRGGETQFF. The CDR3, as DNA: TGCAGTGCTAGACGGGGTGGAGAGACCCAGTTCTTC.

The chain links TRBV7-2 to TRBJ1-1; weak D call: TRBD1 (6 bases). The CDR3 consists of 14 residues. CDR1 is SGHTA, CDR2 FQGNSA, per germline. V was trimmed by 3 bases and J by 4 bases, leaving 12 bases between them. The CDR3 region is CASSLFTGPTEAFF. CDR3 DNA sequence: TGTGCCAGCAGCTTGTTTACAGGGCCCACTGAAGCTTTCTTT.

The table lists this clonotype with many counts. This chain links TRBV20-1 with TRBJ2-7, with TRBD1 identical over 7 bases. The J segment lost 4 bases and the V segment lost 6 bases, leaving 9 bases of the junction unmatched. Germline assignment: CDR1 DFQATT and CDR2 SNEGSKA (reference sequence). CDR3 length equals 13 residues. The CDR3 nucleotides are TGCAGTGCCCTAGACAGGGCCCCATACGAGCAGTACTTC. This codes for CSALDRAPYEQYF.

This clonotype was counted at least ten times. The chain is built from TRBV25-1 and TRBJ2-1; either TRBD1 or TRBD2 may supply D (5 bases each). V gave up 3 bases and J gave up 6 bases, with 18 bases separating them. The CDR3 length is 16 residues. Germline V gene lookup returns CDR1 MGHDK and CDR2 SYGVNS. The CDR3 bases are TGTGCCAGCAGTGATAGGGACCCACGTACATTCAATGAGCAGTTCTTC. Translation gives CASSDRDPRTFNEQFF.

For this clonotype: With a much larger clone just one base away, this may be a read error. CDR3 coding DNA: TGTGTCAGCAGCCAGGGATGGGGCAATGAGCAGTTCTTC. Translated, it gives CVSSQGWGNEQFF. The rearrangement links TRBV11-2 to TRBJ2-1, with D perhaps TRBD1 (5 bases). The CDR3 totals 13 residues. CDR1 SGHAT and CDR2 FQNNGV come from the germline V gene.

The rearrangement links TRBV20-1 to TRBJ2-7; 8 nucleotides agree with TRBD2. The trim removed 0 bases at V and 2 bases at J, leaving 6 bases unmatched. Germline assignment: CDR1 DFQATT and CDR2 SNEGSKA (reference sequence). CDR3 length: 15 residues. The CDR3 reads CSARDDGGAPYEQYF. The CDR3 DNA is TGCAGTGCTAGAGACGACGGGGGGGCCCCCTACGAGCAGTACTTC.

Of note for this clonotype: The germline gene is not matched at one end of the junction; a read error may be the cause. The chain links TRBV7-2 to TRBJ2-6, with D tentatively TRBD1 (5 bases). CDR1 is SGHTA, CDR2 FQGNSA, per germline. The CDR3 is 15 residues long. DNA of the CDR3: TGTGCCAGCAGCCCAAAGAGCTCTGGGGCCAACGTCCTGGCTTTC. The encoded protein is CASSPKSSGANVLAF.

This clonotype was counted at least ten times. In nucleotides, the CDR3 is TGTGCCAGCAGCTTCCTTGGGATCGGGCAGGGAGGCCCCTCGCCTAGCTCCTACAATGAGCAGTTCTTC. Its protein product is CASSFLGIGQGGPSPSSYNEQFF. The V and J genes are TRBV5-6 and TRBJ2-1; D perhaps matches TRBD2 (6 bases). Trimming stripped 2 bases from V and 0 bases from J, with 33 bases between. CDR1 and CDR2 (germline): SGHDT, YYEEEE. The CDR3 loop spans 23 amino acids.

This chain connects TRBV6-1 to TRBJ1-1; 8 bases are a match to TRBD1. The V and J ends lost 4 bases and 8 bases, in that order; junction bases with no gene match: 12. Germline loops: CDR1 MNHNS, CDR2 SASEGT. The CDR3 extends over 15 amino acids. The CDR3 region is CASSVPTGVFKEAFF. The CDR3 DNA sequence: TGTGCCAGCAGTGTTCCGACAGGGGTATTCAAGGAAGCTTTCTTT.

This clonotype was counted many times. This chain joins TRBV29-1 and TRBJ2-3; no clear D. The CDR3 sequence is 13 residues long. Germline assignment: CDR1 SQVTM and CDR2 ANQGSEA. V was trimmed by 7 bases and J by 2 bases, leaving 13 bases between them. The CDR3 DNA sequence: TGCAGCGCGTTGTGGTTCAACACAGATACGCAGTATTTT. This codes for CSALWFNTDTQYF.

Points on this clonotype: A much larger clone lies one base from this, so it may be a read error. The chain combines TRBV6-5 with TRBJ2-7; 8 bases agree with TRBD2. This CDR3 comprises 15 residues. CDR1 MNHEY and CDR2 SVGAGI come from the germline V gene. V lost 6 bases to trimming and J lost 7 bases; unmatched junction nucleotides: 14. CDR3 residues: CASRSSGASYNEQYF. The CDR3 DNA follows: TGTGCCAGCAGGAGTAGCGGGGCCTCCTACAATGAGCAGTACTTC.

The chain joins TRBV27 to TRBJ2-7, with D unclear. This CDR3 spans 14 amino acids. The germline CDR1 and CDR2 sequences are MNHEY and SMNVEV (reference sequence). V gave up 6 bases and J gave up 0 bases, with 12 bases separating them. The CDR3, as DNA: TGTGCCAGCAGCTTAGCTAGACCCTCCTACGAGCAGTACTTC. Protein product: CASSLARPSYEQYF.